Each of the 14 T cell receptor beta chains below was sequenced from the same sample in a study of blood T cells in healthy people across ages (dated by TCRdb to the mid-2010s). The protocol used for the library was 5' RACE. The run used an Illumina HiSeq 2500. A second PCR of roughly 6 to 11 cycles was run with a J-beta primer mix and a sample-barcoded 5' primer. The raw public data were reprocessed by TCRdb itself: fastp quality trimming at Q25, MiXCR clonotype calling, in-frame beta chains only. Merged by CDR3 protein, the rows form single entries marked with the most common genes and DNA. Within this sample are roughly 1,800,000 distinct CDR3 sequences, with approximately 50% of them counted one time only. The ten largest account for approximately 2.1% of the sample. The specimen was blood. Receptor source: a woman aged 40 to 55 in good health.

The chain joins TRBV4-3 to TRBJ2-1; 8 positions match TRBD1. V was pared by 1 base and J by 7 bases, with 6 bases of the junction left unmatched. The CDR3 totals 15 residues. Germline values: CDR1 LGHNA, CDR2 YSLEER. CDR3: CASSQVTTGGNEQFF. In DNA form, the CDR3 reads TGCGCCAGCAGCCAAGTCACCACAGGGGGGAATGAGCAGTTCTTC.

The table lists this clonotype with a few counts. The V and J genes are TRBV5-1 and TRBJ2-4; 14 bases map to TRBD2. CDR3 size: 17 residues. V lost 1 base and J lost 9; bases outside the gene matches: 9. Per germline, CDR1 SGHRS and CDR2 YFSETQ. The CDR3 is CASSLSGTSGGQSIQYF. The CDR3 DNA follows: TGCGCCAGCAGCTTGTCCGGGACTAGCGGGGGACAAAGCATTCAGTACTTC.

This rearrangement joins TRBV4-3 to TRBJ2-5; 7 bases align to TRBD2. The J call may not be correct, given that the DNA end is closer to TRBJ2-7. CDR3 length: 14 residues. The germline CDR1 and CDR2 sequences are LGHNA and YSLEER. CDR3 in amino acids: CASSQARLAGEQYF. CDR3 nucleotides: TGCGCCAGCAGCCAGGCTCGACTAGCTGGCGAGCAGTACTTC.

This clonotype was detected a few times. The V gene is TRBV6-2 or TRBV6-3, the J gene TRBJ2-5; D is undetermined. CDR1 is MNHEY, CDR2 SVGEGT, per germline. This CDR3 comprises 12 residues. The germline V and J ends were trimmed by 4 bases and 3 bases, with 6 bases remaining between them. Written as DNA, the CDR3 is TGTGCCAGCAGTTCCACCGAAGAGACCCAGTACTTC. As protein: CASSSTEETQYF.

This clonotype turned up a few times. This chain joins TRBV12-3 or TRBV12-4 and TRBJ1-4; maybe TRBD1 (5 bases). Trimming stripped 4 bases from V and 3 bases from J, with 9 bases between. CDR3 length: 14 amino acids. CDR3 region: CASSSTGSNEKLFF. In nucleotides, the CDR3 is TGTGCCAGCAGTTCTACAGGTTCTAATGAAAAACTGTTTTTT.

This clonotype occurred a few times. The CDR3: CASSQDFAVRYNEQFF. CDR3 in DNA: TGTGCCAGCAGCCAAGATTTCGCGGTGAGATACAATGAGCAGTTCTTC. This chain links TRBV14 with TRBJ2-1; no firm D call. V lost 0 bases and J 4 bases, leaving 13 bases between the germline ends. Germline V gene data show CDR1 as SGHDN and CDR2 as FVKESK. The CDR3 totals 16 residues.

The chain carries TRBV27 and TRBJ2-3, with 9 bases identical to TRBD2. CDR3 size: 16 residues. Germline CDR1 MNHEY, CDR2 SMNVEV (reference sequence). J gave up 2 bases and V 3 bases, and 6 bases lay outside the gene matches. DNA for the CDR3: TGTGCCAGCAGTTTCTCGCGGGGGGGCTCCACAGATACGCAGTATTTT. Protein product: CASSFSRGGSTDTQYF.

The chain couples TRBV12-3 or TRBV12-4 to TRBJ2-1; unclear D gene. Trimming stripped 1 base from V and 0 bases from J, with 10 bases between. The CDR3 contains 16 residues. The CDR3 DNA follows: TGTGCCAGCAGTTTAGGGACCCGGAGCTCCTACAATGAGCAGTTCTTC. Encoded protein: CASSLGTRSSYNEQFF.

The chain has TRBV12-3 or TRBV12-4 and TRBJ1-5; possible D gene TRBD1, 5 bases. V dropped 4 bases and J dropped 9 bases, with 10 bases sitting between them. This CDR3 is 12 amino acids long. CDR3 DNA sequence: TGTGCCAGCAGTTCTGGGACGGGGCCCCAGCATTTT. This translates into CASSSGTGPQHF.

For the CDR3, the DNA is TGTGCCAGCAGTTACGGGGGCGGTTCCGGTGAGCAGTTCTTC. It yields the protein CASSYGGGSGEQFF. J is TRBJ2-1 and V is TRBV6-5; TRBD1 is a possible D gene (6 bases). The CDR3 runs 14 residues. Looked up from germline, CDR1 is MNHEY and CDR2 is SVGAGI. V was clipped by 2 bases and J by 9 bases, with 14 bases between them.

This clonotype is a singleton in its sample. The chain recombines TRBV7-3 with TRBJ1-2; 7 bases match TRBD1. Trimming removed 5 bases from V and 6 bases from J; junction bases left unmatched: 9. CDR1 is SGHTA, CDR2 FQGTGA, per germline. The CDR3 covers 14 residues. The CDR3 nucleotides read TGTGCCAGCAGCGCCCAGGGGGGCCGCGATGGCTACACCTTC. This codes for CASSAQGGRDGYTF.

This chain links TRBV6-6 with TRBJ1-4, with D unclear. V was cut by 6 bases and J by 0 bases, with 5 bases left in between. The CDR3 spans 13 residues. Germline values: CDR1 MNHNY, CDR2 SVGAGI (reference sequence). The CDR3: CASRDTTNEKLFF. For the CDR3, the DNA is TGTGCCAGCAGAGACACAACTAATGAAAAACTGTTTTTT.

This clonotype was counted many times. V and J are TRBV29-1 and TRBJ2-5; tentatively, D is TRBD2 (6 bases). This CDR3 has 13 residues. From germline, CDR1 is SQVTM and CDR2 ANQGSEA. V was shortened by 7 bases and J by 4 bases, with 16 bases between the two germline ends. The CDR3 here is CSAGGVVGETQYF. In DNA, the CDR3 is TGCAGCGCCGGAGGGGTTGTCGGAGAGACCCAGTACTTC.

The chain joins TRBV6-2 or TRBV6-3 to TRBJ2-1; a weak D match, TRBD2 (5 bases). V shed 6 bases and J shed 4 bases, with 16 bases lying between them. CDR1 and CDR2 (germline): MNHEY, SVGEGT. The CDR3 is 15 residues long. The CDR3, as DNA: TGTGCCAGCAGCTCCCTCCGGTCGGGATACAATGAGCAGTTCTTC. Translation gives CASSSLRSGYNEQFF.